Listed here is a single TCR beta chain. Deletions cut 5 bases from V and 4 bases from J, with 11 bases between. The CDR3 is 13 residues long. Germline loops: CDR1 MDHEN, CDR2 SYDVKM. Generated by immunoSEQ multiplex PCR, the TCRdb table keeps only in-frame clones and is missing some. This sample carries a few hundred thousand clones, 92% of them seen once, and the ten largest clones take 1.5% to 2%. This sample's treatment: roughly 20 received Ad26.COV2.S at low or high dose, single or two shots; several received placebo; per-sample allocation not given. All samples were drawn on day 63, counting from the first vaccine or placebo injection. This vaccine is an Ad26 vector that expresses the Wuhan-strain SARS-CoV-2 spike. The data are from a study of Ad26.COV2.S vaccination and SARS-CoV-2 variants.

This chain uses TRBV28 with TRBJ1-2; D not resolved. The sequence was obtained from a person aged 18-60 years who received the Ad26.COV2.S COVID-19 vaccine or a placebo. The source material was peripheral blood, sampled in a trial of Ad26.COV2.S vaccine versus placebo. Here the CDR3 reads CASSGVPSYGYTF. DNA for the CDR3: TGTGCCAGCAGTGGGGTCCCCTCCTATGGCTACACCTTC.